This T cell receptor (beta chain) was profiled in a study of cytomegalovirus exposure and HLA in healthy donors. The overall study: The study placed 80% to 85% of its approximately 430 genotyped donors in the Caucasian-associated ancestry cluster. General observations from the study: Earlier findings revealed that most TCR beta V segments proved productive either about 90% or about 30% of the time. Later analysis showed TCR association rates varying by HLA locus, highest for DRB1 and lowest for HLA-C.

With 60 Vbeta and 13 Jbeta primers, the PCR was carried out. TCRdb's copy holds only in-frame clones and misses some; the assay was immunoSEQ multiplex PCR. The table has 20,000 to 30,000 clones, 75% to 80% seen once; the top ten hold around 4.5%. In regard to this clone: Its matching antigen is unknown.

Trimming removed 5 bases from V and 4 bases from J; junction bases left unmatched: 3. The length of the CDR3 is 14 residues. The germline CDR1 and CDR2 sequences are MRHNA and SNTAGT. This sequence was found in a male donor in good health and CMV-seronegative. The rearrangement uses TRBV6-4 and TRBJ1-1; 11 nucleotides align to TRBD1. The sequencing sample was made of PBMCs. This CDR3 is CASSPGTGGTEAFF. DNA for the CDR3: TGTGCCAGCAGTCCCGGGACAGGGGGCACTGAAGCTTTCTTT.